Listed below are T cell receptor beta chains from one sample, sequenced in a study of post-analysis software for immune sequencing data. TCRdb reprocessed the PCR reads with MiXCR, giving one entry per CDR3 protein. The profile covers roughly 580,000 distinct CDR3 sequences, with roughly 40% appearing a single time and roughly 1.8% taken by the ten largest. Sequencing used blood. These TCRs come from a girl aged 10-17 years with multiple sclerosis. The CDR3 runs from the conserved cysteine through the conserved F or W. The D gene is left open where the match is weak. A clone size is listed for some rows: how often the clone was seen (once, few, many), or a class if it is expanded.

>22|TRBJ2-2|few|TRBV12-3/TRBV12-4|TRBD2
TGTGCCAGCAGTTTCCGCTCTCCGCTTCCGGGACTAGCGGGAGGAGGGACCGGGGAGCTGTTTTTT
CASSFRSPLPGLAGGGTGELFF
>14|TRBJ2-6|few|TRBV20-1|.
TGCAGTGCCGCAGAGGGCTCTGGGGCCAACGTCCTGACTTTC
CSAAEGSGANVLTF
>13|TRBJ2-1|.|TRBV5-1|TRBD1
TGCGCCAGCAGCACGGACAGGGGAGGTGAGCAGTTCTTC
CASSTDRGGEQFF
>15|TRBJ2-3|.|TRBV9|TRBD1
TGTGCCAGCAGCGTCCTCGACAGGGACGCAGATACGCAGTATTTT
CASSVLDRDADTQYF
>14|TRBJ2-5|.|TRBV5-1|.
TGCGCCAGCAGCCCCGACGTAGTGGTGGAGACCCAGTACTTC
CASSPDVVVETQYF
>14|TRBJ1-2|.|TRBV20-1|.
TGCAGTGCTAGAGTTCCGCAGGGGAGATATGGCTACACCTTC
CSARVPQGRYGYTF
>12|TRBJ2-4|few|TRBV20-1|.
TGCAGTGCTACAGATGATATGCACATTCAGTACTTC
CSATDDMHIQYF
>14|TRBJ2-7|.|TRBV28|.
TGTGCCAGCAGTTATTCCTACCGCAGGGGAGGGCAGTACTTC
CASSYSYRRGGQYF
>15|TRBJ2-3|.|TRBV5-1|.
TGCGCCAGCAGCTTGGGGGGGAGTGGCCCAGATACGCAGTATTTT
CASSLGGSGPDTQYF
>18|TRBJ1-2|.|TRBV24-1|TRBD1
TGTGCCACCAGTGATCGCCGGCCGGGACAGGGGGCGCTAGGTGGCTACACCTTC
CATSDRRPGQGALGGYTF
>15|TRBJ2-3|.|TRBV20-1|.
TGCAGTGCTAGAGGTGGGAGCGACCTAACAGATACGCAGTATTTT
CSARGGSDLTDTQYF
>16|TRBJ2-7|few|TRBV10-3|TRBD1
TGTGCCATCAGTGTGCGCCGGGACAGGGGACAATACGAGCAGTACTTC
CAISVRRDRGQYEQYF
>17|TRBJ2-7|.|TRBV7-9|.
TGTGCCAGCAGCTTTCGAATGTTCGACACTTCGGGGAACGAGCAGTACTTC
CASSFRMFDTSGNEQYF
>16|TRBJ2-7|.|TRBV7-8|.
TGTGCCAGCACTTTGGCGGGGGCGAGCTCCTACAATGAGCAGTACTTC
CASTLAGASSYNEQYF
>16|TRBJ2-2|once|TRBV7-8|TRBD2
TGTGCCAGCAGCTTCTCGGGCGGGAGTAGGACCGGGGAGCTGTTTTTT
CASSFSGGSRTGELFF
>16|TRBJ2-3|.|TRBV3-1|TRBD2
TGTGCCAGCAGCCAATTTAGCGGGACTAGCACAGATACGCAGTATTTT
CASSQFSGTSTDTQYF
>15|TRBJ2-7|.|TRBV3-1|.
TGTGCCAGCAGCCCACAGATCGGGCGGTCCTACGAGCAGTACTTC
CASSPQIGRSYEQYF
>15|TRBJ2-1|.|TRBV20-1|TRBD2
TGCAGTGCTAGAGACCGACTAGCGGCTTACAATGAGCGGTTCTTC
CSARDRLAAYNERFF
>13|TRBJ2-3|.|TRBV7-9|.
TGTGCCAGCAGCGGCTTCAACACAGATACGCAGTATTTT
CASSGFNTDTQYF
>17|TRBJ2-1|.|TRBV12-3/TRBV12-4|TRBD2
TGTGCCAGCAGTCCCGGGACTAGCGGGGGTCCATACAATGAGCAGTTCTTC
CASSPGTSGGPYNEQFF
>16|TRBJ1-2|few|TRBV12-3/TRBV12-4|.
TGTGCCAGCAGTTTAGACTCAGGACAGCTTAACTATGGCTACACCTTC
CASSLDSGQLNYGYTF
>13|TRBJ2-3|.|TRBV2|.
TGTGCCAGCAGTGAGAGGAAGGCAGATACGCAGTATTTT
CASSERKADTQYF
>13|TRBJ2-7|many|TRBV12-3/TRBV12-4|.
TGTGCCAGCAGTTTAGATCTGGGGTACGAGCAGTACTTC
CASSLDLGYEQYF
>14|TRBJ1-5|.|TRBV20-1|TRBD1
TGCAGTGCCTCACCCGGGACAGGGGATAAGCCCCAGCATTTT
CSASPGTGDKPQHF
>15|TRBJ1-5|.|TRBV7-8|TRBD1
TGTGCCAGCAGCCTTCGGGAGACAGGGGTAACGCCCCAGCATTTT
CASSLRETGVTPQHF
>13|TRBJ2-7|.|TRBV20-1|.
TGCAGTGCTAGAGATCGAATTGGGAAGGGGCAGTACTTC
CSARDRIGKGQYF
>15|TRBJ2-7|.|TRBV5-1|.
TGCGCCAGCAGCGAAAGGTGGGAAAGCTCCTACGAGCAGTACTTC
CASSERWESSYEQYF
>19|TRBJ2-2|once|TRBV4-2|TRBD2
TGTGCCAGCAGCCAAGAAGATAGCGGGGGGGCATTTCTCACCGGGGAGCTGTTTTTT
CASSQEDSGGAFLTGELFF
>11|TRBJ1-1|.|TRBV7-9|.
TGTGCCAGCAGGTACAGGACTGAAGCTTTCTTT
CASRYRTEAFF
>14|TRBJ2-1|.|TRBV5-6|.
TGTGCCAGCAGCTGGGGGGTGAACTACAATGAGCAGTTCTTC
CASSWGVNYNEQFF